The T cell receptor (beta chain) under discussion was sequenced for a study of beta chain features in type 1 diabetes. Broader study findings: Type 1 diabetes patients showed a moderate but significant shortening of TCRB CDR3s in all four CD4+ subsets. Healthy donors had naive, central memory and Treg TCRB repertoires that appeared less similar than those seen among patients.

Of the isolated RNA, all was reverse transcribed, and so the sequenced material was expressed TCRB transcripts. Assay: immunoSEQ multiplex PCR; the TCRdb copy retains only in-frame clones and omits some. The sample gives roughly 300,000 clones, around 9.3% of which show up once; more than 0.8% is in the top ten. On this clone itself: Its antigen remains unknown.

This clonotype originated in a man aged 25-40 years with type 1 diabetes. The sequencing sample was made of central memory CD4+ T cells from blood.

The chain's CDR3 is CASSDDGYPEAFF. DNA of the CDR3: TGTGCCAGCAGTGACGACGGGTACCCTGAAGCTTTCTTT. This chain links TRBV2 with TRBJ1-1; D is unclear. V was shortened by 3 bases and J by 6 bases, with 11 bases between the two germline ends. The CDR3 spans 13 residues. CDR1 and CDR2 (germline): SNHLY, FYNNEI.